Listed below are T cell receptor beta chains from one sample, sequenced in a study of liver allograft versus peripheral blood T cells. TCRdb re-analysed the reads in MiXCR, keeping a single row per CDR3 protein. This table has around 2,600 distinct CDR3 sequences, around 15% appearing once. These TCRs come from a human patient who had a liver transplant. Among the T cells, some may be from the graft donor. CDR3s include the opening cysteine and the closing phenylalanine or tryptophan. A D gene is named only where the DNA matches it firmly. Clone size appears in some rows only: once, few, many, or a class for an expanded clone.

CDR3aa: CASNRADTTNEQFF
CDR3nt: TGTGCCAGCAACCGGGCCGACACAACCAATGAGCAGTTCTTC
j_gene: TRBJ2-1
v_gene: TRBV2
d_gene: .
len: 14
abundance: few

CDR3aa: CASSLGTTEAFF
CDR3nt: TGTGCCAGCAGCCTCGGGACAACTGAAGCTTTCTTT
j_gene: TRBJ1-1
v_gene: TRBV7-9
d_gene: .
len: 12
abundance: .

CDR3aa: CASSYGKNTGELFF
CDR3nt: TGTGCCAGCAGTTACGGAAAGAACACCGGGGAGCTGTTTTTT
j_gene: TRBJ2-2
v_gene: TRBV6-5
d_gene: .
len: 14
abundance: medium-sized

CDR3aa: CASSSGTESNEKLFF
CDR3nt: TGTGCCAGCAGCTCTGGGACTGAATCCAATGAAAAACTGTTTTTT
j_gene: TRBJ1-4
v_gene: TRBV9
d_gene: .
len: 15
abundance: few

CDR3aa: CSVEVVGEGYGYTF
CDR3nt: TGCAGCGTTGAAGTAGTCGGGGAGGGGTATGGCTACACCTTC
j_gene: TRBJ1-2
v_gene: TRBV29-1
d_gene: .
len: 14
abundance: large

CDR3aa: CASSGPLRDRDYGYTF
CDR3nt: TGTGCCAGTAGTGGACCCCTACGGGACAGGGACTATGGCTACACCTTC
j_gene: TRBJ1-2
v_gene: TRBV19
d_gene: TRBD1
len: 16
abundance: medium-sized

CDR3aa: CASSYTLGTSYEQYF
CDR3nt: TGTGCCAGCAGTTACACCCTCGGGACTAGCTACGAGCAGTACTTC
j_gene: TRBJ2-7
v_gene: TRBV28
d_gene: TRBD2
len: 15
abundance: medium-sized

CDR3aa: CASSLREAGGTDTQYF
CDR3nt: TGTGCCAGCAGCTTAAGGGAGGCGGGGGGCACAGATACGCAGTATTTT
j_gene: TRBJ2-3
v_gene: TRBV7-9
d_gene: TRBD2
len: 16
abundance: once

CDR3aa: CSVGGAATRIEQFF
CDR3nt: TGCAGCGTGGGCGGGGCCGCGACGAGAATTGAGCAGTTCTTC
j_gene: TRBJ2-1
v_gene: TRBV29-1
d_gene: .
len: 14
abundance: medium-sized

CDR3aa: CASSFQGATEAFF
CDR3nt: TGTGCCAGCAGTTTCCAGGGGGCCACTGAAGCTTTCTTT
j_gene: TRBJ1-1
v_gene: TRBV27
d_gene: TRBD1
len: 13
abundance: medium-sized

CDR3aa: CASRPTLGTASGYTF
CDR3nt: TGTGCCAGCAGACCCACTCTAGGAACAGCGTCGGGCTACACCTTC
j_gene: TRBJ1-2
v_gene: TRBV27
d_gene: .
len: 15
abundance: medium-sized

CDR3aa: CASQHRSNQPQHF
CDR3nt: TGTGCCAGTCAACACAGATCAAATCAGCCCCAGCATTTT
j_gene: TRBJ1-5
v_gene: TRBV19
d_gene: .
len: 13
abundance: medium-sized

CDR3aa: CASSLGLGNYGYTF
CDR3nt: TGTGCCAGCAGTTTGGGCCTTGGTAACTATGGCTACACCTTC
j_gene: TRBJ1-2
v_gene: TRBV27
d_gene: .
len: 14
abundance: medium-sized

CDR3aa: CASSQFKTGTEAFF
CDR3nt: TGTGCCAGCAGCCAATTCAAGACAGGGACTGAAGCTTTCTTT
j_gene: TRBJ1-1
v_gene: TRBV16
d_gene: TRBD1
len: 14
abundance: large

CDR3aa: CASSLVRGETQYF
CDR3nt: TGTGCCAGCAGTCTGGTCCGAGGAGAGACCCAGTACTTC
j_gene: TRBJ2-5
v_gene: TRBV27
d_gene: .
len: 13
abundance: few

CDR3aa: CASSLSGRRGNGYTF
CDR3nt: TGTGCCAGCAGTTTATCGGGGAGGCGGGGGAATGGCTACACCTTC
j_gene: TRBJ1-2
v_gene: TRBV27
d_gene: .
len: 15
abundance: medium-sized

CDR3aa: CASNARLDQYF
CDR3nt: TGTGCCAGCAACGCAAGACTAGACCAGTACTTC
j_gene: TRBJ2-5
v_gene: TRBV2
d_gene: .
len: 11
abundance: few

CDR3aa: CASSYGANYGYTF
CDR3nt: TGTGCCAGCAGTTATGGGGCTAACTATGGCTACACCTTC
j_gene: TRBJ1-2
v_gene: TRBV6-5
d_gene: .
len: 13
abundance: large

CDR3aa: CASSPGGTGSDGYTF
CDR3nt: TGTGCCAGCAGCCCCGGGGGGACAGGGAGCGATGGCTACACCTTC
j_gene: TRBJ1-2
v_gene: TRBV7-9
d_gene: TRBD1
len: 15
abundance: .

CDR3aa: CASSSAGTGGQSGNTIYF
CDR3nt: TGTGCCAGCAGCTCCGCCGGGACAGGGGGTCAAAGTGGAAACACCATATATTTT
j_gene: TRBJ1-3
v_gene: TRBV7-9
d_gene: TRBD1
len: 18
abundance: few

CDR3aa: CASSHLGSNYGYTF
CDR3nt: TGCGCCAGCAGCCACCTAGGCAGTAACTATGGCTACACCTTC
j_gene: TRBJ1-2
v_gene: TRBV4-1
d_gene: .
len: 14
abundance: .

CDR3aa: CASSLGAVSNYGYTF
CDR3nt: TGTGCCAGCAGCTTAGGGGCAGTGTCTAACTATGGCTACACCTTC
j_gene: TRBJ1-2
v_gene: TRBV7-9
d_gene: .
len: 15
abundance: medium-sized

CDR3aa: CASTRASNTEAFF
CDR3nt: TGTGCCAGCACCAGGGCGTCGAACACTGAAGCTTTCTTT
j_gene: TRBJ1-1
v_gene: TRBV27
d_gene: .
len: 13
abundance: .

CDR3aa: CASRSGGPMYEQYF
CDR3nt: TGTGCCAGCAGGTCTGGCGGACCGATGTACGAGCAGTACTTC
j_gene: TRBJ2-7
v_gene: TRBV27
d_gene: .
len: 14
abundance: medium-sized

CDR3aa: CASSWGELSNQPQHF
CDR3nt: TGTGCCAGCAGCTGGGGGGAATTGAGCAATCAGCCCCAGCATTTT
j_gene: TRBJ1-5
v_gene: TRBV11-2
d_gene: .
len: 15
abundance: many

CDR3aa: CASSVSDSPPNYGYTF
CDR3nt: TGTGCCAGCAGCGTCTCGGACAGCCCACCTAACTATGGCTACACCTTC
j_gene: TRBJ1-2
v_gene: TRBV9
d_gene: .
len: 16
abundance: few

CDR3aa: CASIRGSGYGYTF
CDR3nt: TGTGCCAGCATAAGGGGATCTGGCTATGGCTACACCTTC
j_gene: TRBJ1-2
v_gene: TRBV2
d_gene: .
len: 13
abundance: .

CDR3aa: CASRGLAGDTNSTDTQYF
CDR3nt: TGTGCCAGCAGGGGACTAGCGGGGGATACCAATAGCACAGATACGCAGTATTTT
j_gene: TRBJ2-3
v_gene: TRBV6-6
d_gene: TRBD2
len: 18
abundance: few

CDR3aa: CASRQALEGTEAFF
CDR3nt: TGTGCCAGCAGGCAGGCCCTTGAGGGCACTGAAGCTTTCTTT
j_gene: TRBJ1-1
v_gene: TRBV12-3/TRBV12-4
d_gene: .
len: 14
abundance: many

CDR3aa: CASSLHSGGWSTEAFF
CDR3nt: TGTGCCAGCAGCCTACACTCGGGGGGTTGGAGCACTGAAGCTTTCTTT
j_gene: TRBJ1-1
v_gene: TRBV3-1
d_gene: .
len: 16
abundance: few

CDR3aa: CASSLARDTQYF
CDR3nt: TGTGCCAGCAGCTTAGCACGAGATACGCAGTATTTT
j_gene: TRBJ2-3
v_gene: TRBV11-2
d_gene: .
len: 12
abundance: .

CDR3aa: CASTPLRGETQYF
CDR3nt: TGTGCCAGCACCCCCCTCCGGGGAGAGACCCAGTACTTC
j_gene: TRBJ2-5
v_gene: TRBV12-3/TRBV12-4
d_gene: .
len: 13
abundance: few

CDR3aa: CASSWVVGRSDKGSPLHF
CDR3nt: TGTGCCAGCAGCTGGGTCGTGGGGCGATCAGATAAGGGTTCACCCCTCCACTTT
j_gene: TRBJ1-6
v_gene: TRBV7-9
d_gene: .
len: 18
abundance: medium-sized

CDR3aa: CVQGRVDTQYF
CDR3nt: TGTGTCCAGGGGAGAGTAGATACGCAGTATTTT
j_gene: TRBJ2-3
v_gene: TRBV2
d_gene: .
len: 11
abundance: few

CDR3aa: CASSSRTSGLTDTQYF
CDR3nt: TGTGCCAGCAGCTCGAGGACTAGCGGGCTCACAGATACGCAGTATTTT
j_gene: TRBJ2-3
v_gene: TRBV5-6
d_gene: TRBD2
len: 16
abundance: few

CDR3aa: CASSPPAGNTIYF
CDR3nt: TGTGCCAGCTCACCACCCGCTGGAAACACCATATATTTT
j_gene: TRBJ1-3
v_gene: TRBV18
d_gene: .
len: 13
abundance: medium-sized

CDR3aa: CASSEGTAGYGYTF
CDR3nt: TGTGCCAGCAGTGAAGGCACAGCTGGCTATGGCTACACCTTC
j_gene: TRBJ1-2
v_gene: TRBV6-1
d_gene: .
len: 14
abundance: large

CDR3aa: CASSLEGSPLHF
CDR3nt: TGTGCCAGCAGCCTAGAAGGTTCACCCCTCCACTTT
j_gene: TRBJ1-6
v_gene: TRBV5-6
d_gene: .
len: 12
abundance: medium-sized

CDR3aa: CASSVGGQTEAFF
CDR3nt: TGTGCCAGCAGCGTAGGTGGACAGACTGAAGCTTTCTTT
j_gene: TRBJ1-1
v_gene: TRBV9
d_gene: .
len: 13
abundance: medium-sized

CDR3aa: CASSSYRGLGGELFF
CDR3nt: TGTGCCAGCAGTTCCTACAGGGGGCTAGGCGGGGAGCTGTTTTTT
j_gene: TRBJ2-2
v_gene: TRBV6-5
d_gene: TRBD1
len: 15
abundance: medium-sized

CDR3aa: CASSTGTGVLSTNEKLFF
CDR3nt: TGTGCCAGTAGCACCGGGACAGGGGTACTTTCAACTAATGAAAAACTGTTTTTT
j_gene: TRBJ1-4
v_gene: TRBV19
d_gene: TRBD1
len: 18
abundance: medium-sized

CDR3aa: CATSRDKTGTGNTIYF
CDR3nt: TGTGCCACCAGCAGAGATAAGACAGGGACTGGAAACACCATATATTTT
j_gene: TRBJ1-3
v_gene: TRBV15
d_gene: TRBD1
len: 16
abundance: medium-sized

CDR3aa: CASSTVSEAFF
CDR3nt: TGTGCCAGCAGCACGGTGAGTGAAGCTTTCTTT
j_gene: TRBJ1-1
v_gene: TRBV6-6
d_gene: .
len: 11
abundance: medium-sized